Presented here are 7 T cell receptor beta chains from one specimen sequenced in a study of identical twins. TCRdb passed the 5' RACE reads through MiXCR, listing each CDR3 protein once. The repertoire holds about 470,000 distinct CDR3 sequences, with 24% as singletons. The sample also formed part of further work on T cells expressing NK-cell markers.

Sequencing was performed on CD4+ T cells sorted from blood. Every receptor here comes from a woman aged 18-30 years in good health.

This clonotype came up a few times. J is TRBJ2-1 and V is TRBV14, with unresolved D. This CDR3 has 17 amino acids. Trimming left V 4 bases short and J 1 base short, with 17 bases between. The V gene's germline CDR1 is SGHDN and CDR2 FVKESK. CDR3 sequence: CASSLSPIRGSYNEQFF. CDR3 nucleotide sequence: TGTGCCAGCAGCCTATCACCTATTCGAGGATCCTACAATGAGCAGTTCTTC.

This chain links TRBV5-1 with TRBJ2-3; D not certain. This CDR3 region has 15 residues. Germline V gene sequence: CDR1 SGHRS, CDR2 YFSETQ. Trimming removed 0 bases from V and 0 bases from J, with 8 bases in between. As DNA, the CDR3 is TGCGCCAGCAGCTTGGAACTTTGGAGCACAGATACGCAGTATTTT. Amino acids: CASSLELWSTDTQYF.

The chain joins TRBV5-5 to TRBJ1-2; D is possibly TRBD1 (5 bases). The length of the CDR3 is 16 residues. Germline V gives CDR1 SGHKS, CDR2 YYEKEE (reference sequence). V dropped 2 bases and J dropped 0 bases, with 14 bases sitting between them. The CDR3 DNA is TGTGCCAGCAGCTTTGGGGGGACCTTAACTAACTATGGCTACACCTTC. It codes for CASSFGGTLTNYGYTF. Complete variable domain (other parts from reference TRBV5-5 and TRBJ1-2): DAGVTQSPTHLIKTRGQQVTLRCSPISGHKSVSWYQQVLGQGPQFIFQYYEKEERGRGNFPDRFSARQFPNYSSELNVNALLLGDSALYLCASSFGGTLTNYGYTFGSGTRLTVV.

This chain joins TRBV5-1 and TRBJ1-1; D perhaps matches TRBD1 (5 bases). The CDR3 is made up of 14 amino acids. CDR1 is SGHRS and CDR2 is YFSETQ in the germline V gene. Trimming took off 4 bases at V and 5 bases at J, with 15 bases between the two ends. This CDR3 reads CASSVGLSRTEAFF. For the CDR3, the DNA is TGCGCCAGCAGCGTGGGACTGAGTAGGACTGAAGCTTTCTTT.

This chain uses TRBV6-2 or TRBV6-3 with TRBJ1-2, with D hard to call. The length of the CDR3 is 12 residues. CDR1 MNHEY and CDR2 SVGEGT come from the germline V gene. With 6 bases removed from V and 4 bases from J, the gap between germline ends came to 9 bases. This CDR3 reads CASRDTAYGYTF. The CDR3 DNA is TGTGCCAGCAGAGACACAGCCTATGGCTACACCTTC.

This chain uses TRBV6-2 or TRBV6-3 with TRBJ2-7; perhaps TRBD1 as D (6 bases). V lost 6 bases, J lost 1 base, and 16 bases lay in between. CDR1 is MNHEY and CDR2 is SVGEGT in the germline V gene. This CDR3 is built from 15 residues. The CDR3 DNA sequence: TGTGCCAGCAGCTCAATCGACAGGACTTCCTACGAGCAGTACTTC. Its translation is CASSSIDRTSYEQYF.

The CDR3 sequence: CSAVGRDRKKETQYF. The CDR3 DNA reads as TGCAGTGCGGTCGGGAGAGATAGGAAGAAAGAGACCCAGTACTTC. The chain is built from TRBV20-1 and TRBJ2-5; tentative D call: TRBD2 (6 bases). The CDR3 has 15 amino acids. The ends were cut back, 6 bases at V and 3 bases at J, with 20 bases in the middle. CDR1 DFQATT and CDR2 SNEGSKA come from the germline V gene (reference sequence).